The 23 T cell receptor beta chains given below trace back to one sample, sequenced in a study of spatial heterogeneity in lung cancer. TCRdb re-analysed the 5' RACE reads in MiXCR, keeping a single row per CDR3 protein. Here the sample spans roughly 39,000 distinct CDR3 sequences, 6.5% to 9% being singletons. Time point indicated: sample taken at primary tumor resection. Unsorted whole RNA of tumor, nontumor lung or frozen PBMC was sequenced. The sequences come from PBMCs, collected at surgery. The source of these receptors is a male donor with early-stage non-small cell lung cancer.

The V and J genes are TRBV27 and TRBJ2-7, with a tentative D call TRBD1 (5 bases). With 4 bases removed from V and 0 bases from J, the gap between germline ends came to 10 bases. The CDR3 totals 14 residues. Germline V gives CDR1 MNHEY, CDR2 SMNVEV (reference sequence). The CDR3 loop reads CASSSHQGSYEQYV. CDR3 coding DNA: TGTGCCAGCAGTTCCCACCAGGGCTCCTACGAGCAGTACGTC.

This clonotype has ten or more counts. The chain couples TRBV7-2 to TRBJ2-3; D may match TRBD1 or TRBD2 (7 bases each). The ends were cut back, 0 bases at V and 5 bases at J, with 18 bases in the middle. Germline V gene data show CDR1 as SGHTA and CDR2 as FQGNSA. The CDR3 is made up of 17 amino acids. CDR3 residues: CASSLAGTTPGGDTQYF. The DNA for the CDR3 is TGTGCCAGCAGCTTAGCCGGGACTACCCCAGGGGGAGATACGCAGTATTTT. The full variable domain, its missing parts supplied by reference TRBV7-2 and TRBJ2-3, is GAGVSQSPSNKVTEKGKDVELRCDPISGHTALYWYRQSLGQGLEFLIYFQGNSAPDKSGLPSDRFSAERTGGSVSTLTIQRTQQEDSAVYLCASSLAGTTPGGDTQYFGPGTRLTVL.

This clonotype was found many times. The CDR3 DNA reads as TGCGCCAGCAGCCAAACAGGGAAGACTGAAGCTTTCTTT. It encodes CASSQTGKTEAFF. V is TRBV4-3 and J is TRBJ1-1, with D tentatively TRBD1 (6 bases). Trimming removed 2 bases from V and 5 bases from J, with 9 bases in between. The CDR3 covers 13 residues. Germline lookup yields CDR1 LGHNA and CDR2 YSLEER.

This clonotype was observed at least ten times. The CDR3 DNA reads as TGCGCCAGCAGCCCCAGTAGACTAGCTGGTGAGCAGTTCTTC. It yields the protein CASSPSRLAGEQFF. The chain couples TRBV4-3 to TRBJ2-1; 7 bases agree with TRBD2. Losses at the gene ends were 4 bases for V and 9 bases for J; bases not matched to a gene: 9. The CDR3 is made up of 14 amino acids. Germline lookup yields CDR1 LGHNA and CDR2 YSLEER.

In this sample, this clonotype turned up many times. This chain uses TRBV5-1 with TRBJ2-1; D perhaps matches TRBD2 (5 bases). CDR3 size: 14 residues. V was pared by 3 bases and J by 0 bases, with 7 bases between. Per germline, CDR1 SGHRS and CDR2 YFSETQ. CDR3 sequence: CASSYGNSYNEQFF. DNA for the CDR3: TGCGCCAGCAGCTACGGGAACTCCTACAATGAGCAGTTCTTC. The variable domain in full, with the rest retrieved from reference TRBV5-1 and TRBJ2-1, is KAGVTQTPRYLIKTRGQQVTLSCSPISGHRSVSWYQQTPGQGLQFLFEYFSETQRNKGNFPGRFSGRQFSNSRSEMNVSTLELGDSALYLCASSYGNSYNEQFFGPGTRLTVL.

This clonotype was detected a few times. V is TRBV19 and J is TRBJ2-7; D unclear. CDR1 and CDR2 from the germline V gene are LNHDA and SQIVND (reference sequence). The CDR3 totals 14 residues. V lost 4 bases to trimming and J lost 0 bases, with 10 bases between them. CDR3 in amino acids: CASSTAYSSYEQYF. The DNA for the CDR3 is TGTGCCAGTAGTACAGCCTACAGCTCCTACGAGCAGTACTTC.

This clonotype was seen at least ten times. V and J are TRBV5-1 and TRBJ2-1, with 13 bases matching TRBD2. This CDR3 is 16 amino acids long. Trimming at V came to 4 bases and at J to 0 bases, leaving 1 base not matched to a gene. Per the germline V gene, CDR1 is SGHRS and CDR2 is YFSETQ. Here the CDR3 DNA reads TGCGCCAGCAGCCGGACTAGCGGGAGCTCCTACAATGAGCAGTTCTTC. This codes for CASSRTSGSSYNEQFF.

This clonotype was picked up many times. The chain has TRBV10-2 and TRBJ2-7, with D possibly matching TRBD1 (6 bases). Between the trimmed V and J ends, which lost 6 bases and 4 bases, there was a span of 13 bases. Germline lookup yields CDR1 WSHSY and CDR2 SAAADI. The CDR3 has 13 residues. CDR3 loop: CASSHDRSYEQYV. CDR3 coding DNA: TGCGCCAGCAGCCACGACAGGTCGTACGAGCAGTACGTC.

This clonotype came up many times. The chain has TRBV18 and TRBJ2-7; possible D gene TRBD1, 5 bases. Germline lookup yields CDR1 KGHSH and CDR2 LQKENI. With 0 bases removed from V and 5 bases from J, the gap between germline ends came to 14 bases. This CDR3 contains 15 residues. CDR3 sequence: CASSPPAGKSHEQYF. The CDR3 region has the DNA TGTGCCAGCTCACCACCGGCAGGGAAGTCCCACGAGCAGTACTTC.

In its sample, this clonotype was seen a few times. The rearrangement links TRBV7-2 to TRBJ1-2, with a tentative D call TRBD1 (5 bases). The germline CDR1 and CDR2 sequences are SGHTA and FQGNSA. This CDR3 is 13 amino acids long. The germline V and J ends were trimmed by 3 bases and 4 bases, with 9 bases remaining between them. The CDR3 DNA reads TGTGCCAGCAGCTTCGGGACGGCCTATGGCTACACCTTC. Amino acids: CASSFGTAYGYTF.

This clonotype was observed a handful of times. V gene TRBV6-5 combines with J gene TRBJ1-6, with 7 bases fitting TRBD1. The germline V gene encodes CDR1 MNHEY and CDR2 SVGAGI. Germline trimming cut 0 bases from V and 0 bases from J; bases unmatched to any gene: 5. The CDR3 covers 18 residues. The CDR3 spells CASSYSETGTSYNSPLHF. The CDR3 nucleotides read TGTGCCAGCAGTTACTCTGAGACAGGGACCTCCTATAATTCACCCCTCCACTTT.

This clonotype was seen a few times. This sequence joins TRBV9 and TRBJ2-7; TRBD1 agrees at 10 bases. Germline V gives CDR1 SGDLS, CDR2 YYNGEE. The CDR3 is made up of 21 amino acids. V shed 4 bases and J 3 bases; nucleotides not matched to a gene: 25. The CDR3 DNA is TGTGCCAGCAGCTCAGCCCGGGCCGGGGGCAGCGGGACAGGGGAAGGCTACGAGCAGTACGTC. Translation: CASSSARAGGSGTGEGYEQYV.

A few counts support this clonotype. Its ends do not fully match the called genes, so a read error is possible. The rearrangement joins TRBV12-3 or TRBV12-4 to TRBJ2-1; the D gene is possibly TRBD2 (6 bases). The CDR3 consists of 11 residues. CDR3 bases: TGTGCCAGCAGGGACTACGATGAGCAGTTCTTC. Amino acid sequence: CASRDYDEQFF.

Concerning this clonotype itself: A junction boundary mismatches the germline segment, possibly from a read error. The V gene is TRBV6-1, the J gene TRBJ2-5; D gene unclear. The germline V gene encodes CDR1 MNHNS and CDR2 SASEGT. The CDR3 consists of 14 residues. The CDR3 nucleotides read TGTGCCAGCAGTTCCGGCTTACTCCAAGGGACCCAGTACTTC. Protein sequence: CASSSGLLQGTQYF.

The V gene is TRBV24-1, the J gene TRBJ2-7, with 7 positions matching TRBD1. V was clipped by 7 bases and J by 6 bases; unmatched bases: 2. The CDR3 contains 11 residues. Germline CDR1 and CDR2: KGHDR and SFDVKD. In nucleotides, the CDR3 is TGTGCCACCAGGGACAGGTGCGAGCAGTACGTC. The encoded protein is CATRDRCEQYV.

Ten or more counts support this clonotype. The CDR3 region is CASSLTSRNTEAFF. As DNA, the CDR3 is TGTGCCAGCAGTTTAACGTCCAGAAACACTGAAGCTTTCTTT. The chain uses TRBV12-3 or TRBV12-4 and TRBJ1-1; D is unresolved. The CDR3 contains 14 residues. V was cut by 2 bases and J by 2 bases, with 9 bases left in between.

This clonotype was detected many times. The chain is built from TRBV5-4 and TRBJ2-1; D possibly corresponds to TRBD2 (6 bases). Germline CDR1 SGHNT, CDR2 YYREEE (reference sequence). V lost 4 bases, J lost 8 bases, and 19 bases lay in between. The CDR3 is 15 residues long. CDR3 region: CASSPDLGASDEQFF. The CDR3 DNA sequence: TGTGCCAGCAGCCCGGACCTGGGTGCTAGCGATGAGCAGTTCTTC.

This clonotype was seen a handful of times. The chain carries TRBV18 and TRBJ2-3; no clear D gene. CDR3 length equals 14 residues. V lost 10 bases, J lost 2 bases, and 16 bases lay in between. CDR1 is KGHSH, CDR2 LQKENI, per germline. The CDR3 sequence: CATKETGHTDTQYF. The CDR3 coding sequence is TGTGCCACCAAGGAGACGGGCCACACAGATACGCAGTATTTT. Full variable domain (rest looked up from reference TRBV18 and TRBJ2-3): NAGVMQNPRHLVRRRGQEARLRCSPMKGHSHVYWYRQLPEEGLKFMVYLQKENIIDESGMPKERFSAEFPKEGPSILRIQQVVRGDSAAYFCATKETGHTDTQYFGPGTRLTVL.

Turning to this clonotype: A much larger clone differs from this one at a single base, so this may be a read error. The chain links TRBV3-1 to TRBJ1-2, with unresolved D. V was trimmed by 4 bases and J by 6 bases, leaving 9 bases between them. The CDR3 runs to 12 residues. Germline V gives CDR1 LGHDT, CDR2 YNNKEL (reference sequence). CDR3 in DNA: TGTGCCAGCAGCCGGCAGGAAAATGGCTACACCTTC. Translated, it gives CASSRQENGYTF.

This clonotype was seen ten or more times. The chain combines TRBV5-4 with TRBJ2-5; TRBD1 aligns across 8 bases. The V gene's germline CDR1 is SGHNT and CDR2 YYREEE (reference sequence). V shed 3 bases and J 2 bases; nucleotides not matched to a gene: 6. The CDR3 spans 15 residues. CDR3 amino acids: CASSSWDRRQETQYF. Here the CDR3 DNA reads TGTGCCAGCAGCTCGTGGGACAGGCGACAAGAGACCCAGTACTTC.

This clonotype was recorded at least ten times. Here the CDR3 DNA reads TGCAGCGTAAACAAACCTTTCGGACTAGCGGGAGAAGTTTCCTACAATGAGCAGTTCTTC. This encodes CSVNKPFGLAGEVSYNEQFF. This rearrangement joins TRBV29-1 to TRBJ2-1, with 13 bases lining up with TRBD2. The germline CDR1 and CDR2 sequences are SQVTM and ANQGSEA. With 6 bases clipped from V and 1 base from J, the junction kept 18 bases outside the gene matches. This CDR3 is built from 20 residues.

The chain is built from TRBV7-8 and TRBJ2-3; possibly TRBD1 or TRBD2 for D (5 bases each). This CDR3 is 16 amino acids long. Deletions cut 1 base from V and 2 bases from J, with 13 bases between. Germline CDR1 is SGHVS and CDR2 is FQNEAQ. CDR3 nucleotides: TGTGCCAGCAGCTTAGGCTCCGGGACCCTCACAGATACGCAGTATTTT. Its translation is CASSLGSGTLTDTQYF.

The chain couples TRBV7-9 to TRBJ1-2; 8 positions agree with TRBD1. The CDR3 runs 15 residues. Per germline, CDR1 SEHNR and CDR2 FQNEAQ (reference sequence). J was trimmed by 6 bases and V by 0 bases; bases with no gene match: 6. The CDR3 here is CASSLARQGANGYTF. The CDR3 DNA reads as TGTGCCAGCAGCTTAGCGCGGCAGGGGGCCAATGGCTACACCTTC.